Sequencing of this TCR beta chain was carried out in a study of early T cells in non-severe SARS-CoV-2 infection. Study summary: Sequencing was performed on bulk RNA from unsorted whole blood, leaving chains unpaired. Study-wide findings and caveats: Comparison of clonotypes with VDJdb favored anti-spike CD8 responses while missing private and CD4 specificities.

Notes on this clonotype: The antigen remains undetermined.

The CDR3 is 13 amino acids. Per the germline V gene, CDR1 is MNHEY and CDR2 is SVGAGI. With V trimmed by 7 bases and J by 5 bases, 6 bases remained unmatched. TCRdb reanalysed the 5' RACE reads using MiXCR and keeps one entry per CDR3 protein. The repertoire holds about 80,000 distinct CDR3 sequences, with roughly 13% as singletons. The receptor was isolated from an adult who was a healthcare worker with PCR-confirmed SARS-CoV-2 infection or an uninfected control (not recorded which). The chain couples TRBV6-5 to TRBJ2-7; TRBD2 matches 9 bases. Sequencing was carried out using whole blood. This CDR3 is CASMREGLNEQYF. The CDR3 coding sequence is TGTGCCAGCATGCGGGAGGGCCTCAACGAGCAGTACTTC.